Listed here is a single TCR beta chain. The data are from a study of blood T cell repertoires in COVID-19. Background on the study: The United States, Italy and Spain were the sources of the acute and convalescent COVID-19 samples. Sources were T cells, B-cell-depleted T cells, or PBMCs; the material itself was cDNA or gDNA.

The authors' processing: Amplification of reference gene primers provided the estimated nucleated cell counts. The table came from immunoSEQ multiplex PCR; TCRdb's copy has only in-frame clones and leaves some out. The V and J calls and clone size were taken over from that table, and D and trimming were inferred from the DNA. The sample lists 170,000 or so clones, roughly 84% occurring once. Material for sequencing was peripheral blood. This TCR was recovered from a man aged 45-60 years with active or convalescent COVID-19.

The CDR3 nucleotides read TGTGCCTGGAGTGTAGGCCTCGGGGGGGGAGACACTGAAGCTTTCTTT. As protein: CAWSVGLGGGDTEAFF. The J gene is TRBJ1-1, the V gene TRBV30; TRBD1 might be the D (5 bases). The germline V gene encodes CDR1 GTSNPN and CDR2 SVGIG (reference sequence). V was clipped by 0 bases and J by 3 bases, with 17 bases between them. This CDR3 spans 16 amino acids.